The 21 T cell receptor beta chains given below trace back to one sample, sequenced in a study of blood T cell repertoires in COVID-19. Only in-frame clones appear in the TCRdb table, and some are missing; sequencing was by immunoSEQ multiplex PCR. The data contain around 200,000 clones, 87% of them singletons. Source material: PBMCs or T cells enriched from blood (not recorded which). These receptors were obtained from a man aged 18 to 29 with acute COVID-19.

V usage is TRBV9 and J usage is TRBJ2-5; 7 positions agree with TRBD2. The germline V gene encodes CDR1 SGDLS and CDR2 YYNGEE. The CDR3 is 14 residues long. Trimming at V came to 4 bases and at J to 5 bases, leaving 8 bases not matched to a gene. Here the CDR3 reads CASSPRGGTETQYF. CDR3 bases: TGTGCCAGCAGCCCCCGGGGAGGGACGGAGACCCAGTACTTC.

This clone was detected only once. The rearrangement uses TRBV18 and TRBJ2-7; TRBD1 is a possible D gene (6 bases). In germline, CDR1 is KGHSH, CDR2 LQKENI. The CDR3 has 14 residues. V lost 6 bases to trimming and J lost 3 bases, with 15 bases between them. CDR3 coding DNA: TGTGCCAGCTCGGATGGGGACATGGTCTACGAGCAGTACTTC. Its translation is CASSDGDMVYEQYF.

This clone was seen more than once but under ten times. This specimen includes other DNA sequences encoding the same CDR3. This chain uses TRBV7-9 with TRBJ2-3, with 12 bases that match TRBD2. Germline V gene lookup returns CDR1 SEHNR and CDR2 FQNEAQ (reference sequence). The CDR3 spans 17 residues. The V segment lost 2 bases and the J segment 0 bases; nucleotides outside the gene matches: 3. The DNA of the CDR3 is TGTGCCAGCAGCTTACCTAGCGGGAGGGATAGCACAGATACGCAGTATTTT. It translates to CASSLPSGRDSTDTQYF.

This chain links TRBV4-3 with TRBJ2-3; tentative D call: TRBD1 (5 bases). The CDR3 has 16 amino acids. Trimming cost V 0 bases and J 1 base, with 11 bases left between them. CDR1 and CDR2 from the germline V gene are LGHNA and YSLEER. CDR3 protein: CASSQDTQGGTDTQYF. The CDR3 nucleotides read TGCGCCAGCAGCCAAGATACCCAGGGTGGCACAGATACGCAGTATTTT.

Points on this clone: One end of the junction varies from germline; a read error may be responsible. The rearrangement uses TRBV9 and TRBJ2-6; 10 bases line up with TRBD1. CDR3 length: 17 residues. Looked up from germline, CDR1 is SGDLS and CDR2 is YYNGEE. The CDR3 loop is CVSSTGQGSSGANVLTF. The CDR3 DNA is TGTGTCAGCAGCACGGGACAGGGGTCCTCTGGGGCCAACGTCCTGACTTTC. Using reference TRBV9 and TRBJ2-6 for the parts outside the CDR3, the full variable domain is DSGVTQTPKHLITATGQRVTLRCSPRSGDLSVYWYQQSLDQGLQFLIQYYNGEERAKGNILERFSAQQFPDLHSELNLSSLELGDSALYFCVSSTGQGSSGANVLTFGAGSRLTVL.

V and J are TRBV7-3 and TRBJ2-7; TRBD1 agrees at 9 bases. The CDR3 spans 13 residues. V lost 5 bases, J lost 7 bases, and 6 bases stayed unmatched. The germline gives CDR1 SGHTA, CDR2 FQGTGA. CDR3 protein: CASSPDRGGEQYF. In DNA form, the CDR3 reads TGTGCCAGCAGCCCGGACAGGGGCGGGGAGCAGTACTTC. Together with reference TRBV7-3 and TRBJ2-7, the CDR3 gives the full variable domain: GAGVSQTPSNKVTEKGKYVELRCDPISGHTALYWYRQSLGQGPEFLIYFQGTGAADDSGLPNDRFFAVRPEGSVSTLKIQRTERGDSAVYLCASSPDRGGEQYFGPGTRLTVT.

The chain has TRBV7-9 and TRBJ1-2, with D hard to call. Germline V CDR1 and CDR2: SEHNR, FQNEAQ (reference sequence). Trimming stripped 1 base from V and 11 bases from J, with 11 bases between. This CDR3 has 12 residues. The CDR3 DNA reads TGTGCCAGCAGCTTAGGGGCAGCACGGTACACCTTC. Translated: CASSLGAARYTF.

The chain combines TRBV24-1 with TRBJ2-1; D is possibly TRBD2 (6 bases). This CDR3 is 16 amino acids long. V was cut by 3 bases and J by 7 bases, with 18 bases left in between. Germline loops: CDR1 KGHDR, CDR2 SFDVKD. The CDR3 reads CATSDTAGRMPNEQFF. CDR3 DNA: TGTGCCACCAGTGATACGGCGGGACGGATGCCTAATGAGCAGTTCTTC.

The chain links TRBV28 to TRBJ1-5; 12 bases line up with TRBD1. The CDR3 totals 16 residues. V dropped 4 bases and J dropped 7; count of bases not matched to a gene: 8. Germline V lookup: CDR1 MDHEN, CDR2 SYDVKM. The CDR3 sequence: CASSSPGQGAGQPQHF. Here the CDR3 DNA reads TGTGCCAGCAGTTCCCCGGGACAGGGGGCTGGCCAGCCCCAGCATTTT.

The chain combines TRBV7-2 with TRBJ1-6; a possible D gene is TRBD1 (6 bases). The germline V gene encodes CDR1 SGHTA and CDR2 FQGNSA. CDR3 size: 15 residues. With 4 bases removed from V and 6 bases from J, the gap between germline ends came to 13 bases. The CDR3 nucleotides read TGTGCCAGCAGCTGGAACAGACAGGCTAATTCACCCCTCCACTTT. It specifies CASSWNRQANSPLHF.

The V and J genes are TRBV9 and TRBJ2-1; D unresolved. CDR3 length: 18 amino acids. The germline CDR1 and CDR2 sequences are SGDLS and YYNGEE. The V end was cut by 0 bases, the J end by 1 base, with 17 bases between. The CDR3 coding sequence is TGTGCCAGCAGCGTAGACCTCGACCCCCAGGCGTCCTACAATGAGCAGTTCTTC. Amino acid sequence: CASSVDLDPQASYNEQFF.

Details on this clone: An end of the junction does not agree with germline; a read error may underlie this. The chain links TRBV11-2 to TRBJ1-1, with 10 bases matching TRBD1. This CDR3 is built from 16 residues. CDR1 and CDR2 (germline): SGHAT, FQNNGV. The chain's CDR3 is CASSIDRGRGNTEAFF. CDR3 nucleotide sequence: TGTGCCAGCAGCATAGACAGGGGGCGGGGGAACACTGAAGCTTTCTTT.

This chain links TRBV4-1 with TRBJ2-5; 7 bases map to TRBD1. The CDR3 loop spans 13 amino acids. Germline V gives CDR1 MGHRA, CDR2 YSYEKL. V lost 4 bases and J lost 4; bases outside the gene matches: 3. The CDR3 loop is CASSPDRLETQYF. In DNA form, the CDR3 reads TGCGCCAGCAGCCCGGACAGGCTAGAGACCCAGTACTTC.

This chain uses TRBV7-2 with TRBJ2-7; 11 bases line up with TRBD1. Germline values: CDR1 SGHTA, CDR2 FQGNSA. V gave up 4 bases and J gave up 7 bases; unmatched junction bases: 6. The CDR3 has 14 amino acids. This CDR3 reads CASSSDRGRGEQYF. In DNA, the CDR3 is TGTGCCAGCAGCTCGGACAGGGGGCGCGGAGAGCAGTACTTC.

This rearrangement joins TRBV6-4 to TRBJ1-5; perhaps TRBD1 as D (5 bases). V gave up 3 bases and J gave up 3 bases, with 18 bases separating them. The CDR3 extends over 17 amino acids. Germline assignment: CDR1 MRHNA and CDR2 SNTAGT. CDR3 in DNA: TGTGCCAGCAGTGAGGCGAGCAGGGATAAGGCCAATCAGCCCCAGCATTTT. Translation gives CASSEASRDKANQPQHF.

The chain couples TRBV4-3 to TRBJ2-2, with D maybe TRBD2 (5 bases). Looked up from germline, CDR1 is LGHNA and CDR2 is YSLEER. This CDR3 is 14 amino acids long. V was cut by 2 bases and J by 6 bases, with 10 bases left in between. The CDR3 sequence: CASSQPSGSGELFF. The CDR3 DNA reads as TGCGCCAGCAGCCAACCCTCGGGGTCCGGGGAGCTGTTTTTT.

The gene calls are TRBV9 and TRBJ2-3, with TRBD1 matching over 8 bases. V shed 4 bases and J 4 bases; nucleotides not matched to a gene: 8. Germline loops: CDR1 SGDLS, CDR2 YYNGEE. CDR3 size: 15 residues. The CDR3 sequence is CASSQLQGGPDTQYF. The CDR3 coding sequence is TGTGCCAGCAGCCAACTACAGGGGGGCCCAGATACGCAGTATTTT. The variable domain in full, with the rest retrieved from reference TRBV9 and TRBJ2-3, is DSGVTQTPKHLITATGQRVTLRCSPRSGDLSVYWYQQSLDQGLQFLIQYYNGEERAKGNILERFSAQQFPDLHSELNLSSLELGDSALYFCASSQLQGGPDTQYFGPGTRLTVL.

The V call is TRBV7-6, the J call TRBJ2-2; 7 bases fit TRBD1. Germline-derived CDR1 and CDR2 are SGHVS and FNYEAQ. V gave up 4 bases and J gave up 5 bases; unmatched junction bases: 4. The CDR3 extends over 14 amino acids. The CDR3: CASSSLQGTGELFF. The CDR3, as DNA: TGTGCCAGCAGCTCGCTACAGGGGACCGGGGAGCTGTTTTTT.

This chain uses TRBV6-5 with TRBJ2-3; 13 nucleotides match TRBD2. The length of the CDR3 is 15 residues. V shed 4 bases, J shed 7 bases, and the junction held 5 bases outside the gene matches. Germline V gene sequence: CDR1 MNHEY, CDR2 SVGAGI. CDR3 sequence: CASSSRTSGSHTQYF. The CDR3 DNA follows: TGTGCCAGCAGTTCTCGGACTAGCGGGAGCCATACGCAGTATTTT.

For the CDR3, the DNA is TGTGCCAGCAGCACAACCCAGGGGGAAGAAGCTTTCTTT. Protein product: CASSTTQGEEAFF. The J gene is TRBJ1-1, the V gene TRBV6-5; 7 nucleotides agree with TRBD1. The V gene end was trimmed by 6 bases and the J gene end by 8 bases; junction bases not matched to a gene: 9. Germline CDR1 and CDR2: MNHEY and SVGAGI. This CDR3 has 13 amino acids.

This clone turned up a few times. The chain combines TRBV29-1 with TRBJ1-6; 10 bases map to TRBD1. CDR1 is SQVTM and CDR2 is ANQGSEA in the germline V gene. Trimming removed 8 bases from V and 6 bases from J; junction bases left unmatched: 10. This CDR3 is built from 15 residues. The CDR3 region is CSPNRQGAGNSPLHF. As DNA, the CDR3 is TGCAGCCCTAATCGACAGGGGGCAGGTAATTCACCCCTCCACTTT.